The following is a T cell receptor beta chain sequence with its context. This sample was taken from a study of patients and donors after allogeneic stem cell transplantation. The V gene lost 10 bases and the J gene lost 2 bases, with 20 bases spanning the gap. The CDR3 contains 15 residues. Via MiXCR, TCRdb re-called the RT-PCR reads, giving one row per CDR3 protein. The data show about 110,000 distinct CDR3 sequences, with approximately 40% seen just once and more than 25% held by the top ten. The sample comprised blood, either unsorted or a sorted T cell fraction (not recorded which). The sequence was obtained from a human donor who was either an allogeneic HSCT recipient or a stem cell or donor lymphocyte infusion donor (not recorded which). It is not recorded whose cells these are; they may come from a transplant donor. The chain is built from TRBV12-3 or TRBV12-4 and TRBJ1-2; D gene unclear. As DNA, the CDR3 is TGTGCCATCCAACTTTACTCGTCCGCAAACTATGGCTACACCTTC. It is translated as CAIQLYSSANYGYTF.